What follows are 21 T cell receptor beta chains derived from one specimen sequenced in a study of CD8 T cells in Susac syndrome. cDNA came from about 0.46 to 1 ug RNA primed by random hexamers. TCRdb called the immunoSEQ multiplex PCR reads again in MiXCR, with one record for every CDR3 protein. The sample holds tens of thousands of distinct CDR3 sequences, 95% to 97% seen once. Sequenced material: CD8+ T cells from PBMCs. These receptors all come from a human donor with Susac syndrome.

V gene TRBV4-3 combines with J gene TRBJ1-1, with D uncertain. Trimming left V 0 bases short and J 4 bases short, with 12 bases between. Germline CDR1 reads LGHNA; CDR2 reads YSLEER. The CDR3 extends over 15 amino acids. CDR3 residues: CASSQDSSSGTEAFF. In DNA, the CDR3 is TGCGCCAGCAGCCAAGATAGCTCGTCGGGCACTGAAGCTTTCTTT.

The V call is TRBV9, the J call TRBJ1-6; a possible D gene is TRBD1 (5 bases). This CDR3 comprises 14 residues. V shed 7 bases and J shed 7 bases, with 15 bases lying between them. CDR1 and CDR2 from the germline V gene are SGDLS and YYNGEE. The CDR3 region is CASGEGRNNSPLHF. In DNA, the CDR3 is TGTGCCAGCGGGGAGGGACGGAACAATTCACCCCTCCACTTT.

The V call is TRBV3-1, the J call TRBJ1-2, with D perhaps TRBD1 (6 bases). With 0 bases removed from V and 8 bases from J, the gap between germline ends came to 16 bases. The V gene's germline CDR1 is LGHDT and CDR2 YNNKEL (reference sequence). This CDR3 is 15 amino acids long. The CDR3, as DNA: TGTGCCAGCAGCCAAGAGGGACGGGGGCCTGGCGGCTACACCTTC. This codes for CASSQEGRGPGGYTF.

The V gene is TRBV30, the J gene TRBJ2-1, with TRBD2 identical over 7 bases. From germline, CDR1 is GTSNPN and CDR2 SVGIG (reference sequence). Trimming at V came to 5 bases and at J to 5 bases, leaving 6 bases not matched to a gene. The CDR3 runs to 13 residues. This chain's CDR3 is CAWGGGPNNEQFF. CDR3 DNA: TGTGCCTGGGGCGGGGGACCTAACAATGAGCAGTTCTTC.

The CDR3 spells CASSYNFLGYTEAFF. In nucleotides, the CDR3 is TGTGCCAGCAGTTACAATTTTTTGGGGTACACTGAAGCTTTCTTT. This chain uses TRBV6-5 with TRBJ1-1; D remains ambiguous. V lost 2 bases and J 3 bases, leaving 13 bases between the germline ends. The CDR3 extends over 15 amino acids. The germline gives CDR1 MNHEY, CDR2 SVGAGI.

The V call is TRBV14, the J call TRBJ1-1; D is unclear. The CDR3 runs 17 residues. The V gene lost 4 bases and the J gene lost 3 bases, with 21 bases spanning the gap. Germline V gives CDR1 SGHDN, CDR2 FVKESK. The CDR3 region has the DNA TGTGCCAGCAGCCCGACCCATACTACTTTTGTTGACACTGAAGCTTTCTTT. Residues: CASSPTHTTFVDTEAFF.

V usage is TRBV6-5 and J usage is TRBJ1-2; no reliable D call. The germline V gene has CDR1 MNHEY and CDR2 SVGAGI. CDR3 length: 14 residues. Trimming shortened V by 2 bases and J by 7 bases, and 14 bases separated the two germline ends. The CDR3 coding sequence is TGTGCCAGCAGTTACCGAACTATTCGCGGTGGCTACACCTTC. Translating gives CASSYRTIRGGYTF.

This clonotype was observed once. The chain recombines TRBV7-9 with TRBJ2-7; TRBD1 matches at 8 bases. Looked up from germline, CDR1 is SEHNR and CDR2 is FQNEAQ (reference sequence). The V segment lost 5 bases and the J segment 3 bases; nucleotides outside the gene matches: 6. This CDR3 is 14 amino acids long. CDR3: CASSPRTGNYEQYF. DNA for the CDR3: TGTGCCAGCAGCCCTAGGACAGGGAACTACGAGCAGTACTTC.

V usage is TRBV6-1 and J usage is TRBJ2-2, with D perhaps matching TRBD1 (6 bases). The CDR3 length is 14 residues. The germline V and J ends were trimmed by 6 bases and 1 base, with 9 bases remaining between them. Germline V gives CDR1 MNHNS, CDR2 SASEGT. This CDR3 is CASRAGVNTGELFF. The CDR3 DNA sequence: TGTGCCAGCAGGGCAGGGGTGAACACCGGGGAGCTGTTTTTT.

CDR3 region: CASSLEIRLADTQYF. The CDR3 DNA reads TGTGCCAGCAGCTTAGAAATCCGACTAGCAGATACGCAGTATTTT. The chain links TRBV7-8 to TRBJ2-3; a weak D match, TRBD2 (6 bases). The V gene lost 1 base and the J gene lost 4 bases, with 12 bases spanning the gap. The CDR3 has 15 amino acids. Germline CDR1 and CDR2: SGHVS and FQNEAQ.

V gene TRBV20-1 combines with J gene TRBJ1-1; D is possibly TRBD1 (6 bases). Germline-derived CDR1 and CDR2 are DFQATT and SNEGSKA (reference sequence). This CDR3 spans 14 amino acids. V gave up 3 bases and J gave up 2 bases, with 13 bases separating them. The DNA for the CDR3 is TGCAGTGCTAGGGAGGACAGAGACAACACTGAAGCTTTCTTT. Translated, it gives CSAREDRDNTEAFF.

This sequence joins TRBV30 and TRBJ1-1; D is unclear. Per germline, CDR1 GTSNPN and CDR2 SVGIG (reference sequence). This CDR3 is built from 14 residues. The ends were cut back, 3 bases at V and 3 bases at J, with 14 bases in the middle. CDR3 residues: CAWRSGGGDTEAFF. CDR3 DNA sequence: TGTGCCTGGAGGTCGGGAGGAGGAGACACTGAAGCTTTCTTT.

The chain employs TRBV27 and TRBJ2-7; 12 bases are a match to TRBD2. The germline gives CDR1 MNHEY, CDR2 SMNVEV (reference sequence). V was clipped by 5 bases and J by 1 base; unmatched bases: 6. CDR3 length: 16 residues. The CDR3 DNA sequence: TGTGCCAGCAGTCCGTGGACTAGCGGGGCTTCCTACGAGCAGTACTTC. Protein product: CASSPWTSGASYEQYF.

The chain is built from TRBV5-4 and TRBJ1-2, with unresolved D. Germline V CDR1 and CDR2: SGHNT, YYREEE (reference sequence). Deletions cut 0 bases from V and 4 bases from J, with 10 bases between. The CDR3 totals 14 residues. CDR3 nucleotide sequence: TGTGCCAGCAGCTTGGGGCAGGCGTCCTATGGCTACACCTTC. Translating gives CASSLGQASYGYTF.

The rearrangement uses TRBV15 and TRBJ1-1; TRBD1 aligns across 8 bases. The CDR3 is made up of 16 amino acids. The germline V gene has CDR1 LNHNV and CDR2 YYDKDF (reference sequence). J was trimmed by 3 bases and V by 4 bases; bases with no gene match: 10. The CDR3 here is CATSTYLQGEDTEAFF. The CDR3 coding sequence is TGTGCCACCAGCACTTACCTACAGGGGGAGGACACTGAAGCTTTCTTT.

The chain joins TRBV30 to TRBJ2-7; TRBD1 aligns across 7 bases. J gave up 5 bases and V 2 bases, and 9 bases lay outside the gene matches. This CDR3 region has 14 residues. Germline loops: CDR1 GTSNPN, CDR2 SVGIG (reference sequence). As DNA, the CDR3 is TGTGCCTGGAGTCTGTCCGACAGGGACCACGAGCAGTACTTC. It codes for CAWSLSDRDHEQYF.

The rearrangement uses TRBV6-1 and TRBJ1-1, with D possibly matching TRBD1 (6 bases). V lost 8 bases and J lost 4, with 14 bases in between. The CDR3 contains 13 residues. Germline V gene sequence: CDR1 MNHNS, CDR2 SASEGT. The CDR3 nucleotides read TGTGCCAGCCGGGACATACTTAGCACTGAAGCTTTCTTT. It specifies CASRDILSTEAFF.

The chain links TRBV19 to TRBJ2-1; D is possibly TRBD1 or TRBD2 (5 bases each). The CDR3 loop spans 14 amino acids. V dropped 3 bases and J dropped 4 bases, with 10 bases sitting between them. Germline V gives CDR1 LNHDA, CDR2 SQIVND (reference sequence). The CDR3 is CASSMGRVYNEQFF. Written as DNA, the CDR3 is TGTGCCAGTAGTATGGGACGGGTGTACAATGAGCAGTTCTTC.

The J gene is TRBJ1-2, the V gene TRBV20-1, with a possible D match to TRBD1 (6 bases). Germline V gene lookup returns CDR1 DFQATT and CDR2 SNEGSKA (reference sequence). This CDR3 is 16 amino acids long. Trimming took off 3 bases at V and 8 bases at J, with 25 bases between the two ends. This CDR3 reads CSASKPGGSTHQGYTF. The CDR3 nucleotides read TGCAGTGCTAGTAAACCTGGGGGCTCCACCCACCAAGGCTACACCTTC.

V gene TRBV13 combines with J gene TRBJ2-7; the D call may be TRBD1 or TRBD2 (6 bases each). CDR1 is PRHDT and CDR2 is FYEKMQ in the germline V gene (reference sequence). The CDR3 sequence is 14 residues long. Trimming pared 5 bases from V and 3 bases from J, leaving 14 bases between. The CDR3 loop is CASSRRRGNYEQYF. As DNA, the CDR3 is TGTGCCAGCAGCAGGCGGAGGGGGAACTACGAGCAGTACTTC.

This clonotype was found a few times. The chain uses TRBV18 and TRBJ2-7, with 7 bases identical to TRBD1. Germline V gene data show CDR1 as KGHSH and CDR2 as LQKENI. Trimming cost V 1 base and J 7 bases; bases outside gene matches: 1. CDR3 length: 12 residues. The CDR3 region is CASSPQGAEQYF. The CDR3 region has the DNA TGTGCCAGCTCACCACAGGGGGCAGAGCAGTACTTC.